This is a list of T cell receptor beta chains from one sample in a study of T cells in Graves' hyperthyroidism and ophthalmopathy. TCRdb re-analysed the multiplex PCR reads in MiXCR, keeping a single row per CDR3 protein. There are some 490,000 distinct CDR3 sequences in the sample; roughly a sixth occur only once, and 25% to 30% lies in the top ten. Sequencing input: blood. The receptors come from a woman younger than 45 with Graves' ophthalmopathy. Both conserved end residues are part of each CDR3. The D gene is left open where the match is weak. Some rows have no size entry. The others give once, few or many, or a class for an expanded clone.

v_call: TRBV5-1; d_call: -; clone_size: many; j_call: TRBJ2-7; cdr3_aa: CASSSGPYEQYF; cdr3_nt: TGTGCCAGCAGTTCCGGACCGTACGAGCAGTACTTC
v_call: TRBV11-2; d_call: -; clone_size: few; j_call: TRBJ1-4; cdr3_aa: CASSLWTEPTNEKLFF; cdr3_nt: TGTGCCAGCAGCCTCTGGACAGAACCAACTAATGAAAAACTGTTTTTT
v_call: TRBV3-1; d_call: -; clone_size: many; j_call: TRBJ1-2; cdr3_aa: CASSQGHAPNLGYTF; cdr3_nt: TGTGCCAGCAGCCAAGGTCACGCCCCCAATTTAGGCTACACCTTC
v_call: TRBV30; d_call: TRBD1; clone_size: many; j_call: TRBJ2-1; cdr3_aa: CAWRPKGQGGDNEQFF; cdr3_nt: TGTGCCTGGAGGCCTAAAGGACAGGGCGGCGACAATGAGCAGTTCTTC
v_call: TRBV6-2/TRBV6-3; d_call: TRBD2; clone_size: many; j_call: TRBJ2-1; cdr3_aa: CASSKEAGGHNEQFF; cdr3_nt: TGTGCCAGCAGCAAGGAGGCGGGAGGGCATAATGAGCAGTTCTTC
v_call: TRBV29-1; d_call: TRBD1; clone_size: -; j_call: TRBJ2-4; cdr3_aa: CSAVARGRIGKNIQYF; cdr3_nt: TGCAGCGCCGTGGCCAGGGGGCGGATCGGCAAAAACATTCAGTACTTC
v_call: TRBV7-2; d_call: -; clone_size: many; j_call: TRBJ1-1; cdr3_aa: CASSPTVGGSEAFF; cdr3_nt: TGTGCCAGCAGCCCCACGGTTGGGGGGAGTGAAGCTTTCTTT
v_call: TRBV7-9; d_call: -; clone_size: few; j_call: TRBJ2-1; cdr3_aa: CASSLAEGEAVDEQFF; cdr3_nt: TGTGCCAGCAGCTTAGCGGAGGGGGAGGCTGTGGATGAGCAGTTCTTC
v_call: TRBV11-2; d_call: -; clone_size: few; j_call: TRBJ1-1; cdr3_aa: CASSSTRGGSEAFF; cdr3_nt: TGTGCCAGCAGCTCTACTAGGGGCGGGTCGGAAGCTTTCTTT
v_call: TRBV12-3/TRBV12-4; d_call: -; clone_size: many; j_call: TRBJ1-5; cdr3_aa: CASQDGGQPQHF; cdr3_nt: TGTGCCAGCCAGGACGGGGGCCAGCCCCAGCATTTT
v_call: TRBV4-3; d_call: -; clone_size: many; j_call: TRBJ2-2; cdr3_aa: CASSQDGASWQDTGELFF; cdr3_nt: TGCGCCAGCAGCCAAGATGGGGCATCCTGGCAGGACACCGGGGAGCTGTTTTTT
v_call: TRBV6-4; d_call: TRBD2; clone_size: -; j_call: TRBJ2-1; cdr3_aa: CASRTTGASGRRNEQFF; cdr3_nt: TGTGCCAGCAGAACGACCGGGGCTAGCGGGAGGCGTAATGAGCAGTTCTTC
v_call: TRBV2; d_call: TRBD1; clone_size: few; j_call: TRBJ2-1; cdr3_aa: CASSSGTALYNEQFF; cdr3_nt: TGTGCCAGCAGTTCCGGGACAGCGCTGTACAATGAGCAGTTCTTC
v_call: TRBV11-2; d_call: -; clone_size: few; j_call: TRBJ2-6; cdr3_aa: CASSPTRESFSGANVLTF; cdr3_nt: TGTGCCAGCAGCCCCACCAGGGAATCGTTCTCTGGGGCCAACGTCCTGACTTTC
v_call: TRBV30; d_call: -; clone_size: few; j_call: TRBJ2-3; cdr3_aa: CAWVKRASTDAQYF; cdr3_nt: TGTGCCTGGGTAAAGCGGGCATCCACAGATGCGCAGTATTTT
v_call: TRBV3-1; d_call: TRBD1; clone_size: many; j_call: TRBJ2-7; cdr3_aa: CASSRTAGQGYEQYF; cdr3_nt: TGTGCCAGCAGCCGCACTGCGGGACAGGGCTACGAGCAGTACTTC
v_call: TRBV30; d_call: -; clone_size: few; j_call: TRBJ2-4; cdr3_aa: CAWSGGSDIQYF; cdr3_nt: TGTGCCTGGAGTGGGGGGTCGGACATTCAGTACTTC
v_call: TRBV28; d_call: -; clone_size: many; j_call: TRBJ2-7; cdr3_aa: CASAENRVPGRQYF; cdr3_nt: TGTGCCAGCGCGGAGAACCGGGTCCCCGGGCGGCAGTACTTC
v_call: TRBV12-5; d_call: -; clone_size: -; j_call: TRBJ2-1; cdr3_aa: CASVVSANEQFF; cdr3_nt: TGTGCTAGTGTCGTGAGCGCCAATGAGCAGTTCTTC
v_call: TRBV2; d_call: TRBD2; clone_size: few; j_call: TRBJ2-3; cdr3_aa: CASLWSGSETSTDTQYF; cdr3_nt: TGTGCCAGCCTATGGAGCGGGAGTGAAACTAGCACAGATACGCAGTATTTT
v_call: TRBV20-1; d_call: TRBD2; clone_size: few; j_call: TRBJ2-5; cdr3_aa: CSALADQETQYF; cdr3_nt: TGCAGTGCTCTAGCGGACCAAGAGACCCAGTACTTC
v_call: TRBV5-5; d_call: -; clone_size: few; j_call: TRBJ2-2; cdr3_aa: CASSPDGGANTGELFF; cdr3_nt: TGTGCCAGCAGCCCGGATGGAGGCGCGAACACCGGGGAGCTGTTTTTT
v_call: TRBV15; d_call: TRBD2; clone_size: many; j_call: TRBJ2-1; cdr3_aa: CATSRDRTSGRANNEQFF; cdr3_nt: TGTGCCACCAGCAGAGATCGGACTAGCGGGAGGGCCAACAATGAGCAGTTCTTC
v_call: TRBV28; d_call: TRBD1; clone_size: many; j_call: TRBJ2-7; cdr3_aa: CASMDRGRYEQYF; cdr3_nt: TGTGCCAGCATGGACAGGGGGCGGTACGAGCAGTACTTC
v_call: TRBV6-1; d_call: -; clone_size: many; j_call: TRBJ1-5; cdr3_aa: CATKETVNQPQHF; cdr3_nt: TGTGCCACTAAGGAAACAGTCAATCAGCCCCAGCATTTT
v_call: TRBV19; d_call: TRBD2; clone_size: -; j_call: TRBJ2-3; cdr3_aa: CASSFVLAGVHTQYF; cdr3_nt: TGTGCCAGTAGTTTTGTTCTAGCGGGGGTCCATACGCAGTATTTT
v_call: TRBV7-6; d_call: -; clone_size: -; j_call: TRBJ2-7; cdr3_aa: CASSPRGVSEQYF; cdr3_nt: TGTGCCAGCAGCCCCAGGGGGGTAAGCGAGCAGTACTTC
v_call: TRBV24-1; d_call: -; clone_size: -; j_call: TRBJ2-5; cdr3_aa: CATSDHTTVQETQYF; cdr3_nt: TGTGCCACCAGTGATCATACGACAGTCCAAGAGACCCAGTACTTC
v_call: TRBV28; d_call: TRBD1; clone_size: many; j_call: TRBJ2-3; cdr3_aa: CASSLDGTGYSTDTQYF; cdr3_nt: TGTGCCAGCTCTTTAGACGGGACAGGGTATAGCACAGATACGCAGTATTTT
v_call: TRBV29-1; d_call: -; clone_size: -; j_call: TRBJ1-1; cdr3_aa: CSAGTVNTEAFF; cdr3_nt: TGCAGCGCTGGGACGGTGAACACTGAAGCTTTCTTT
v_call: TRBV4-3; d_call: TRBD1; clone_size: few; j_call: TRBJ2-2; cdr3_aa: CASSLTPGTGNTGELFF; cdr3_nt: TGCGCCAGCAGCCTTACGCCGGGGACAGGGAACACCGGGGAGCTGTTTTTT
v_call: TRBV20-1; d_call: TRBD1; clone_size: many; j_call: TRBJ2-7; cdr3_aa: CSARPGTVDYEQYF; cdr3_nt: TGCAGTGCTAGGCCCGGGACAGTCGACTACGAGCAGTACTTC
v_call: TRBV14; d_call: -; clone_size: few; j_call: TRBJ1-1; cdr3_aa: CARPQGWTEAFF; cdr3_nt: TGTGCCAGGCCCCAGGGGTGGACTGAAGCTTTCTTT
v_call: TRBV6-5; d_call: TRBD2; clone_size: -; j_call: TRBJ2-3; cdr3_aa: CASSYSGTSDTDTQYF; cdr3_nt: TGTGCCAGCAGTTACTCTGGGACTAGCGACACAGATACGCAGTATTTT
v_call: TRBV12-3/TRBV12-4; d_call: -; clone_size: few; j_call: TRBJ1-4; cdr3_aa: CASSSTLPFTTNEKLFF; cdr3_nt: TGTGCCAGCAGTTCTACTCTTCCCTTCACAACTAATGAAAAACTGTTTTTT
v_call: TRBV10-3; d_call: -; clone_size: many; j_call: TRBJ1-5; cdr3_aa: CAIKGKSSNQPQHF; cdr3_nt: TGTGCCATCAAGGGGAAATCAAGCAATCAGCCCCAGCATTTT
v_call: TRBV24-1; d_call: TRBD1; clone_size: -; j_call: TRBJ2-1; cdr3_aa: CATSEAGTGRQVNEQFF; cdr3_nt: TGTGCCACCAGTGAGGCCGGGACAGGGAGACAGGTCAATGAGCAGTTCTTC
v_call: TRBV10-2; d_call: TRBD2; clone_size: few; j_call: TRBJ2-7; cdr3_aa: CASGGEGGYEQYF; cdr3_nt: TGCGCCAGCGGGGGGGAGGGCGGTTACGAGCAGTACTTC
v_call: TRBV4-1; d_call: TRBD2; clone_size: few; j_call: TRBJ2-1; cdr3_aa: CASSPLAGGPNEQFF; cdr3_nt: TGCGCCAGCAGCCCCCTAGCGGGAGGACCCAATGAGCAGTTCTTC
v_call: TRBV5-1; d_call: -; clone_size: -; j_call: TRBJ1-4; cdr3_aa: CASSANPTEKLFF; cdr3_nt: TGCGCCAGCAGCGCAAACCCGACAGAAAAACTGTTTTTT
v_call: TRBV20-1; d_call: TRBD2; clone_size: many; j_call: TRBJ2-3; cdr3_aa: CSARVPGLATDTQYF; cdr3_nt: TGCAGTGCTAGAGTTCCGGGACTAGCAACAGATACGCAGTATTTT
v_call: TRBV4-3; d_call: -; clone_size: many; j_call: TRBJ2-3; cdr3_aa: CASSQDGLAPDTQYF; cdr3_nt: TGCGCCAGCAGCCAAGATGGGCTAGCGCCAGATACGCAGTATTTT
v_call: TRBV5-1; d_call: TRBD2; clone_size: many; j_call: TRBJ2-3; cdr3_aa: CASSLSGLAADTQYF; cdr3_nt: TGCGCCAGCAGCTTGTCGGGACTAGCGGCAGATACGCAGTATTTT
v_call: TRBV19; d_call: -; clone_size: few; j_call: TRBJ1-1; cdr3_aa: CASSRTSMYEAFF; cdr3_nt: TGTGCCAGTAGCCGGACCTCCATGTATGAAGCTTTCTTT
v_call: TRBV30; d_call: -; clone_size: many; j_call: TRBJ1-5; cdr3_aa: CAWSIVGDDSNQPQHF; cdr3_nt: TGTGCCTGGAGTATTGTAGGGGACGATAGCAATCAGCCCCAGCATTTT
v_call: TRBV5-1; d_call: -; clone_size: few; j_call: TRBJ2-7; cdr3_aa: CASSLVGGQTSSSYEQYF; cdr3_nt: TGCGCCAGCAGCTTGGTGGGGGGGCAAACTTCCAGCTCCTACGAGCAGTACTTC